This TCR beta chain was sequenced for a study of Graves' ophthalmopathy and Graves' hyperthyroidism. Study conclusions and caveats: Cross-validated, the 13-signature model showed 87.88%/81.08% sensitivity/specificity, and 80%/75% in the test set.

This clonotype was counted at least ten times. Its specificity is not known. The authors amplified TCR beta CDR3 regions, and they did so from RNA transcripts for repertoire sequencing. First-round RT-PCR with HTBI primers preceded a second-round multiplex PCR. One entry per CDR3 protein results from TCRdb running MiXCR on the multiplex PCR reads. In the table there are over a million distinct CDR3 sequences, about 35% of which are singletons. Pregnant or lactating patients and those with other autoimmune diseases or uncontrolled infections were excluded. The CDR3 consists of 15 residues. CDR1 and CDR2 (germline): LGHNA, YSLEER. Trimming cost V 5 bases and J 5 bases, with 18 bases left between them.

Material: peripheral blood or thyroid tissue (not recorded which). The clonotype originates from an adult man with Graves' hyperthyroidism. V gene TRBV4-3 combines with J gene TRBJ1-1; possible D gene TRBD1, 5 bases. The CDR3 bases are TGCGCCAGCAGCGGGGTGTGGCAGGGAGGAACTGAAGCTTTCTTT. Amino acids: CASSGVWQGGTEAFF.